This T cell receptor (beta chain) came from a study of blood T cell repertoires in COVID-19 (dated by TCRdb to 2019 to 2021). Turning to the overall study: Collaborator samples came from the United States, Italy and Spain and covered acute and convalescent phases of COVID-19. The material from the prospective study consisted of cDNA or gDNA derived from T cells, B-cell-depleted T cells, or PBMCs. Deeply sampled blood TCRbeta repertoires from subjects exposed to, actively infected with, or recovered from COVID-19 were included in the dataset. The repertoires were made available in a free public database intended to serve as a resource for research on the immune response to SARS-CoV-2. The samples were drawn from the first 160 participants of the ongoing ImmuneRACE study and from some 1,300 subjects provided by 6 global collaborators. Sample metadata almost always included a de-identified subject ID, COVID-19 status, age in years and sex. Where HLA class I and class II types were available, the types were taken from metadata supplied by the sample provider, not from assay-based typing. What the authors observed across the whole study: Clinical and demographic metadata were provided uncurated, with the amount varying by source and participant.

Collaborating institutions collected whole blood in K2EDTA tubes following their own protocols. Collaborator samples were shipped for TCRbeta analysis as frozen whole blood, isolated PBMCs, or DNA extracted from either sample type. Worth noting for this clone: There is no known antigen for this receptor. No much larger clonotype is one base removed from it; base qualities were not supplied.

TCRbeta CDR3 regions were amplified from genomic DNA by means of the immunoSEQ Assay, a bias-controlled multiplex PCR. As for the authors' bioinformatics: Within the assay, amplification of reference gene primers was used to estimate how many nucleated cells each sample contained. Sequence reads were collapsed and filtered to measure the absolute abundance of every unique TCRbeta CDR3 rearrangement. For each sample, productive Simpson clonality was calculated as the square root of Simpson's diversity index across productive rearrangements. What TCRdb holds here is the immuneACCESS table cut down to in-frame rearrangements. Part of the clones is not present; checked against another copy, under half of the missing clones reflect an unresolved V gene, and the others are unexplained. The V and J calls and the clone size are those of that table, but D and trimming were determined from the DNA. The sample table records hundreds of thousands of clones; roughly 84% of these occur just once. The ten largest clonotypes hold 3% to 4.5% of the sample.

Measured from the cysteine to the phenylalanine, the CDR3 is 18 residues long. Just the 54-base CDR3 DNA is kept, in frame starting at base 1. CDR1 SGDLS and CDR2 YYNGEE are derived from the germline V gene. Relative to germline, V is 0 bases shorter and J is 5 bases shorter, with 21 bases between their ends. The sequenced sample consisted of peripheral blood. This clonotype originated in an elderly woman with acute or convalescent COVID-19. The receptor chain draws on TRBV9 and TRBJ1-5, with TRBD1 tentatively as D gene (6 bases match). The sequence in DNA is TGTGCCAGCAGCGTAGGAGGGGGGGGCGCGGGTCCGCATCAGCCCCAGCATTTT. Its translation is CASSVGGGGAGPHQPQHF.